The 18 T cell receptor beta chains presented below share a single source sample, sequenced in a study of CD8+ T cells in alopecia areata. Extraction and reverse transcription of RNA yielded cDNA as the sequencing template. Clones were read by immunoSEQ multiplex PCR, and TCRdb kept only the in-frame ones, dropping some. The sample consists of about 140,000 clones, 82% of them appearing once. Documented treatment: oral pan-JAK inhibitor, 5-10 mg twice daily. Sequencing was performed on CD8+ T cells sorted from blood, taken at week 4, from a patient treated with tofacitinib. The receptors here all came from a human donor with alopecia areata.

The chain carries TRBV5-8 and TRBJ1-1; D is perhaps TRBD1 (6 bases). CDR3 length: 13 residues. Trimming took 1 base from V and 3 from J, leaving 7 bases between them. Germline values: CDR1 SGHTS, CDR2 YDEGEE. The CDR3 protein is CASSLSGDTEAFF. CDR3 bases: TGTGCCAGCAGCTTGTCAGGGGACACTGAAGCTTTCTTT.

The chain has TRBV7-6 and TRBJ2-5; the match to TRBD2 covers 7 bases. Unmatched junction bases numbered 7, after V lost 1 base and J lost 5 bases. Germline-derived CDR1 and CDR2 are SGHVS and FNYEAQ. This CDR3 comprises 15 residues. The CDR3 region is CASSLDSGGGETQYF. The DNA of the CDR3 is TGTGCCAGCAGCTTAGACTCCGGCGGGGGTGAGACCCAGTACTTC. The variable domain in full, completed from reference TRBV7-6 and TRBJ2-5, reads GAGVSQSPRYKVTKRGQDVALRCDPISGHVSLYWYRQALGQGPEFLTYFNYEAQQDKSGLPNDRFSAERPEGSISTLTIQRTEQRDSAMYRCASSLDSGGGETQYFGPGTRLLVL.

The chain couples TRBV4-1 to TRBJ2-1, with D perhaps assigned TRBD1 or TRBD2 (6 bases each). CDR1 MGHRA and CDR2 YSYEKL come from the germline V gene. The ends were cut back, 0 bases at V and 10 bases at J, with 10 bases in the middle. The CDR3 length is 13 residues. The CDR3 spells CASSQEKGGEQFF. The CDR3 DNA is TGCGCCAGCAGCCAAGAAAAAGGGGGGGAGCAGTTCTTC.

The chain links TRBV4-2 to TRBJ2-7; D ambiguous. With 2 bases removed from V and 7 bases from J, the gap between germline ends came to 9 bases. Germline V gene data show CDR1 as LGHNA and CDR2 as YNFKEQ. The CDR3 is made up of 12 amino acids. CDR3 in amino acids: CASSQPPEEQYF. In DNA form, the CDR3 reads TGTGCCAGCAGCCAACCACCAGAAGAGCAGTACTTC.

The chain recombines TRBV21-1 with TRBJ1-5. TRBV21-1 is a documented pseudogene. The CDR3 loop spans 17 amino acids. DNA for the CDR3: TGTGCCAGCAGCAAAAGGAAGGAGAGAGGGGACGGTCAGCCCCAGCATTTT. This translates into CASSKRKERGDGQPQHF.

This clone was seen a single time. One junction end does not reproduce the germline sequence, and a read error may be involved. V is TRBV10-3 and J is TRBJ1-2; 9 bases line up with TRBD1. Germline V lookup: CDR1 ENHRY, CDR2 SYGVKD. This CDR3 is built from 10 residues. The CDR3 here is CAISDRDRVF. CDR3 coding DNA: TGTGCCATCAGCGACCGGGACAGGGTTTTC.

The chain couples TRBV15 to TRBJ1-3; D remains unclear. Germline values: CDR1 LNHNV, CDR2 YYDKDF (reference sequence). This CDR3 has 15 residues. V shed 5 bases and J shed 2 bases, with 13 bases lying between them. The CDR3 region is CATSGTGVPGNTIYF. For the CDR3, the DNA is TGTGCCACCAGCGGAACCGGGGTACCTGGAAACACCATATATTTT.

The rearrangement uses TRBV19 and TRBJ2-5; D possibly corresponds to TRBD1 (6 bases). With 3 bases removed from V and 1 base from J, the gap between germline ends came to 15 bases. From germline, CDR1 is LNHDA and CDR2 SQIVND (reference sequence). CDR3 length: 16 amino acids. The CDR3 DNA reads as TGTGCCAGTAGTATCGGATTTGCAGGGGTCCAAGAGACCCAGTACTTC. Amino acid sequence: CASSIGFAGVQETQYF.

This clone was seen just once. The V call is TRBV6-6, the J call TRBJ2-5, with 7 bases that match TRBD2. The CDR3 loop spans 15 amino acids. The germline gives CDR1 MNHNY, CDR2 SVGAGI (reference sequence). The junction had 3 bases not matched to a gene; V was cut back by 0 bases and J by 2 bases. The CDR3 spells CASSYSSGGQETQYF. In nucleotides, the CDR3 is TGTGCCAGCAGTTACTCGTCGGGAGGTCAAGAGACCCAGTACTTC.

This chain links TRBV7-9 with TRBJ2-7, with a weak D call TRBD1 (7 bases). The CDR3 runs 15 residues. The V gene lost 5 bases and the J gene lost 3 bases, with 17 bases spanning the gap. Looked up from germline, CDR1 is SEHNR and CDR2 is FQNEAQ (reference sequence). The CDR3 reads CASSLGGGPIYEQYF. Here the CDR3 DNA reads TGTGCCAGCAGCCTCGGAGGGGGCCCGATCTACGAGCAGTACTTC.

This clone came up once. The chain employs TRBV29-1 and TRBJ2-2; D not resolved. V lost 5 bases and J 6 bases, leaving 13 bases between the germline ends. Germline-derived CDR1 and CDR2 are SQVTM and ANQGSEA. The CDR3 contains 13 residues. The CDR3 nucleotides are TGCAGCGTTAGCCCTCCTGGGGCCGGGGAGCTGTTTTTT. This gives the protein CSVSPPGAGELFF.

The chain is built from TRBV4-1 and TRBJ2-7; D call uncertain. The V gene lost 0 bases and the J gene lost 6 bases, with 6 bases spanning the gap. CDR3 length equals 12 residues. Per the germline V gene, CDR1 is MGHRA and CDR2 is YSYEKL. The CDR3 region is CASSQDLREQYF. CDR3 DNA sequence: TGCGCCAGCAGCCAAGATCTTCGCGAGCAGTACTTC.

CDR3 loop: CASSQAGTGIGYGYTF. The CDR3 DNA reads TGCGCCAGCAGCCAAGCCGGGACAGGTATCGGCTATGGCTACACCTTC. The rearrangement links TRBV4-1 to TRBJ1-2; 8 nucleotides line up with TRBD1. The CDR3 loop spans 16 amino acids. J was trimmed by 4 bases and V by 1 base; bases with no gene match: 8. CDR1 is MGHRA, CDR2 YSYEKL, per germline.

V gene TRBV30 combines with J gene TRBJ2-5; 7 positions match TRBD1. The J call may be incorrect, as the DNA end agrees better with TRBJ2-7. Per germline, CDR1 GTSNPN and CDR2 SVGIG (reference sequence). This CDR3 region has 13 residues. The CDR3 DNA reads TGTGCCTGGGCGACCGGGACAGCGTACGAGCAGTACTTC. Translation gives CAWATGTAYEQYF.

J is TRBJ1-4 and V is TRBV5-1; the match to TRBD1 covers 9 bases. This CDR3 is 16 amino acids long. The germline gives CDR1 SGHRS, CDR2 YFSETQ. Germline trimming cut 0 bases from V and 4 bases from J; bases unmatched to any gene: 4. The CDR3 region has the DNA TGCGCCAGCAGCTTGGGAGGACAGGGGTATAATGAAAAACTGTTTTTT. This translates into CASSLGGQGYNEKLFF.

The V gene is TRBV2, the J gene TRBJ2-7; D may be TRBD1 or TRBD2 (6 bases each). CDR3 length equals 15 residues. Looked up from germline, CDR1 is SNHLY and CDR2 is FYNNEI. Trimming pared 4 bases from V and 2 bases from J, leaving 15 bases between. CDR3 residues: CASSAGDTLTYEQYF. CDR3 DNA: TGTGCCAGCAGTGCGGGGGACACCTTAACCTACGAGCAGTACTTC. The full variable domain, rest sourced from reference TRBV2 and TRBJ2-7, is EPEVTQTPSHQVTQMGQEVILRCVPISNHLYFYWYRQILGQKVEFLVSFYNNEISEKSEIFDDQFSVERPDGSNFTLKIRSTKLEDSAMYFCASSAGDTLTYEQYFGPGTRLTVT.

The chain couples TRBV6-1 to TRBJ2-7, with D maybe TRBD1 (6 bases). The CDR3 has 16 amino acids. Trimming left V 6 bases short and J 3 bases short, with 21 bases between. Germline V gene data show CDR1 as MNHNS and CDR2 as SASEGT. CDR3 protein: CASSEQQGFLYYEQYF. The CDR3 DNA is TGTGCCAGCAGCGAACAACAGGGATTCCTTTACTACGAGCAGTACTTC.

CDR3 sequence: CASSFIGWETQYF. The CDR3, as DNA: TGTGCCAGCAGCTTTATAGGCTGGGAGACCCAGTACTTC. This chain links TRBV7-9 with TRBJ2-5; no clear D. Germline values: CDR1 SEHNR, CDR2 FQNEAQ (reference sequence). V lost 3 bases to trimming and J lost 5 bases, with 10 bases between them. This CDR3 has 13 residues.